The clone carrying this T cell receptor beta chain was seen ten or more times. The data stem from a study of blood T cell repertoires in COVID-19. The overall study: Whether acute or convalescent, the COVID-19 samples came from the United States, Italy and Spain. PBMCs, B-cell-depleted T cells, or T cells provided the cDNA or gDNA that made up the material.

As originally analysed: Amplification from reference gene primers served as the basis for estimated nucleated cell counts. Sequencing was performed with immunoSEQ multiplex PCR; in TCRdb, only in-frame clones are kept and a portion is missing. The V and J calls and clone size are taken from that table; D and trimming were inferred from the DNA. The sample records about 250,000 clones, 85% to 90% being singletons. CDR1 and CDR2 from the germline V gene are SEHNR and FQNEAQ (reference sequence). Trimming cost V 1 base and J 4 bases, with 7 bases left between them. The CDR3 length is 13 residues. The chain links TRBV7-9 to TRBJ1-2, with D tentatively TRBD1 (5 bases). The source is an elderly man with acute or convalescent COVID-19. Sequencing used peripheral blood. The CDR3 DNA is TGTGCCAGCAGCTTAGGACAGAGCTATGGCTACACCTTC. Protein sequence: CASSLGQSYGYTF.